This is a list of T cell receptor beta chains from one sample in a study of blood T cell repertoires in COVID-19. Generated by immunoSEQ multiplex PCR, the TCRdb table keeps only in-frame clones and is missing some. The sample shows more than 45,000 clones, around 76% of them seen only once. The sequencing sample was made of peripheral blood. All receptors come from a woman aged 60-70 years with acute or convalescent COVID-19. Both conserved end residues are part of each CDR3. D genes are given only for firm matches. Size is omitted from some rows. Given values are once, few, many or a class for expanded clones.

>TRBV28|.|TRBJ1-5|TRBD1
TGTGCCAGCAGTCAAGACACAGGGGGCTGGGTTCAGCCCCAGCATTTT
CASSQDTGGWVQPQHF
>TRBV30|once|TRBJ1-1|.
TGTGCCTGGAGTGTCGGGGGAGTTAACACTGAAGCTTTCTTT
CAWSVGGVNTEAFF
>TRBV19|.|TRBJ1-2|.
TGTGCCAGTATGGACTTCGGAAGGGGCTACACCTTC
CASMDFGRGYTF
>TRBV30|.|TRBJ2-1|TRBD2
TGTGCCTGGAGTACCACGGGGGGCTACAATGAGCAGTTCTTC
CAWSTTGGYNEQFF
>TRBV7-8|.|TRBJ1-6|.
TGTGCCAGCAGCGTAACTTCGGACAGCAGCTCCTATAATTCACCCCTCCACTTT
CASSVTSDSSSYNSPLHF
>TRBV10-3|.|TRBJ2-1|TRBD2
TGTGCCATCAGTGGGTGGACTAGCAACTACAATGAGCAGTTCTTC
CAISGWTSNYNEQFF
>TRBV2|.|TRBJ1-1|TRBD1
TGTGCCAGCGAAGGGACAGGGAAAACTGAAGCTTTCTTT
CASEGTGKTEAFF
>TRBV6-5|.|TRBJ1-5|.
TGTGCCAGCAGGGGCCTTAATCAGCCCCAGCATTTT
CASRGLNQPQHF
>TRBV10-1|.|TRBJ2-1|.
TGCGCCAGCAGTGAGGTGGTCGGAGGTGAGCAGTTCTTC
CASSEVVGGEQFF
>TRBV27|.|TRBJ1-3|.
TGTGCCAGCAGTTTATCGTGGCCGGGCTCTGGAAACACCATATATTTT
CASSLSWPGSGNTIYF
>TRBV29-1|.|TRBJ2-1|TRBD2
TGCAGCGAGATGCGACTAGCGGGGGAATACAATGAGCAGTTCTTC
CSEMRLAGEYNEQFF
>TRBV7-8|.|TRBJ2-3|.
TGTGCCAGCAGCTTAATCAGGGGTTTGGTAAATACGCAGTATTTT
CASSLIRGLVNTQYF
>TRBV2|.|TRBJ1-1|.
TGTGCCAGCAGTGTGCGAGGTTTAGGAACTGAAGCTTTCTTT
CASSVRGLGTEAFF
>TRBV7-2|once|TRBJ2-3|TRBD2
TGTGCCAGCAGCCCCGAAGTAGCGGGGGGGGCTTACACAGATACGCAGTATTTT
CASSPEVAGGAYTDTQYF
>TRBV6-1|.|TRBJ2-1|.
TGTGCCAGCAGTGAATTGAGGGACAAGCAGTTCTTC
CASSELRDKQFF
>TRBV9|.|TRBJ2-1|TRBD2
TGTGCCAGCAGCGAAACTAGCGGGGGGGCGGATGAGCAGTTCTTC
CASSETSGGADEQFF
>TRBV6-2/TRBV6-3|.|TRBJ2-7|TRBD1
TGTGCCAGCAGTAAGGGACAGAGCTCCTACGAGCAGTACTTC
CASSKGQSSYEQYF
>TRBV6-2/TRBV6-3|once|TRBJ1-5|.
TGTGCCAGCAGTCAATGGGACAACTGGCTCCAGCATTTT
CASSQWDNWLQHF
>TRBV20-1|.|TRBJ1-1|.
TGCAGTGGTAGGACAGACACTGAAGCTTTCTTT
CSGRTDTEAFF
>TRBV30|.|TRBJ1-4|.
TGTGCCTGGAGTCATATTGGGGGGGGCGAAAAACTGTTTTTT
CAWSHIGGGEKLFF
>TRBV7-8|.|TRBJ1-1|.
TGTGCCAGCAGCTTACCAGGGATTCGTTACCCAGCTTTCTTT
CASSLPGIRYPAFF
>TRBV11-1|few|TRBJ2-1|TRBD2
TGTGCCAGCAGCTCACCGGGACTAGCTGTCTCTGAGCAGTTCTTC
CASSSPGLAVSEQFF
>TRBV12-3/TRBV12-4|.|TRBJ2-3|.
TGTGCCAGCACCGCCGGGTTAGATACGCAGTATTTT
CASTAGLDTQYF
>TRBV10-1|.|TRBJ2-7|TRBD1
TGCGCCAGCAACTCTCCCAGGGACAGCTACGAGCAGTACTTC
CASNSPRDSYEQYF
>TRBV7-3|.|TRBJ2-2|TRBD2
TGTGCCAGCAGCTTAACGGGCCTAGCGGGGGATTGGGCGAACACCGGGGAGCTGTTTTTT
CASSLTGLAGDWANTGELFF
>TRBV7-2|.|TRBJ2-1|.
TGTGCCAGCAGCTTAGTAGCGCCCACGCTCGGCGATGAGCAGTTCTTC
CASSLVAPTLGDEQFF
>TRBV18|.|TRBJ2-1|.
TGTGCCAGCTCACCACTAGGAGAGGGGCAGTTCTTC
CASSPLGEGQFF